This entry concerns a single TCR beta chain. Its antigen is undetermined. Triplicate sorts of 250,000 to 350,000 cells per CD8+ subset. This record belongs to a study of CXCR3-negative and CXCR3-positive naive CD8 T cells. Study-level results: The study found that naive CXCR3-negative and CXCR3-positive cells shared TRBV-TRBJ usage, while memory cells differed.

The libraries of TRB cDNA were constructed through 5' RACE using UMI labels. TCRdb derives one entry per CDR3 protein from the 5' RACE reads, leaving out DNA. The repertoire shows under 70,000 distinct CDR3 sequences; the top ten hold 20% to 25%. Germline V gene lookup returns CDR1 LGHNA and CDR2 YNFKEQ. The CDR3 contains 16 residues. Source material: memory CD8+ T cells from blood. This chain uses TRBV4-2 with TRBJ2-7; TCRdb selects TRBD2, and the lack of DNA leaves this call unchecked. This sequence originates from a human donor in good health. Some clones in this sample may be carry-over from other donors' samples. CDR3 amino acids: CASSQDPSGGAYEQYF.